This TCR beta chain was sequenced during a study of Ad26.COV2.S vaccination and SARS-CoV-2 variants. Study context: Enrolled in COV1001, the donor was in the Ad26.COV2.S trial arm, which received the vaccine. Overall study findings and caveats: Recipients of vaccine and of placebo showed similar breadth of their non-spike TCR repertoires.

With 4 bases removed from V and 2 bases from J, the gap between germline ends came to 11 bases. Germline CDR1 reads LNHDA; CDR2 reads SQIVND (reference sequence). This CDR3 is built from 14 residues. Notes on this clone: Antigen unknown.

Treatment described: around 19 received Ad26.COV2.S at low or high dose, single or two shots; five or six received placebo; per-sample allocation not given. The samples were gathered on day 63 after the first injection of vaccine or placebo. The table came from immunoSEQ multiplex PCR; TCRdb's copy has only in-frame clones and leaves some out. The sample shows about 450,000 clones, roughly 89% of them seen only once. The chain joins TRBV19 to TRBJ1-1; the D is unclear. This material consisted of peripheral blood, taken in a trial of Ad26.COV2.S vaccine versus placebo. The sequence was collected from a person aged 18-65 years who received the Ad26.COV2.S COVID-19 vaccine or a placebo. The CDR3 DNA is TGTGCCAGTAGTAGGTCCATCTCAAACACTGAAGCTTTCTTT. Amino acids: CASSRSISNTEAFF. Using reference TRBV19 and TRBJ1-1 for the parts outside the CDR3, the full variable domain is DGGITQSPKYLFRKEGQNVTLSCEQNLNHDAMYWYRQDPGQGLRLIYYSQIVNDFQKGDIAEGYSVSREKKESFPLTVTSAQKNPTAFYLCASSRSISNTEAFFGQGTRLTVV.